This T cell receptor beta chain came from a study of blood T cell repertoires in COVID-19. With 1 base clipped from V and 3 bases from J, the junction kept 6 bases outside the gene matches. The CDR3 spans 16 residues. Germline-derived CDR1 and CDR2 are MNHNS and SASEGT. Participants had their cohort set by participant-reported clinical history. The protocol was immunoSEQ multiplex PCR, while the TCRdb copy is restricted to in-frame clones and leaves out a portion. The sample has hundreds of thousands of clones; about 87% are singletons. The receptor comes from a woman in her thirties or forties with acute COVID-19. Input material: PBMCs or T cells enriched from blood (not recorded which). The J gene is TRBJ2-1, the V gene TRBV6-1; 7 positions agree with TRBD1. DNA of the CDR3: TGTGCCAGCAGTGAAGAGGGGACAGTTTTCTACAATGAGCAGTTCTTC. Translating gives CASSEEGTVFYNEQFF.